This T cell receptor beta chain was sequenced for a study of radiation and T cells in renal cell carcinoma. General study points: From baseline, blood top tumor clonotypes peaked at 2 weeks post-radiation.

Time point reported: blood 4 weeks post-SBRT, at nephrectomy. Described treatment: 15 Gy SBRT to primary tumor, nephrectomy 4 weeks later. Nephrectomy followed 15 Gy stereotactic body radiation by 4 weeks. Some clones are missing from TCRdb's copy, which holds only in-frame ones; the method was immunoSEQ multiplex PCR. The sample comprises about 140,000 clones, 80% to 90% of which are singletons, and 15% to 20% rests with the top ten. V was clipped by 3 bases and J by 0 bases, with 12 bases between them. Germline loops: CDR1 LNHDA, CDR2 SQIVND (reference sequence). The CDR3 contains 16 residues. To note about this clone: What it recognizes is unknown.

The clonotype comes from a woman in her fifties or sixties with renal cell carcinoma. The chain combines TRBV19 with TRBJ1-5, with D unresolved. This material consisted of blood, taken from a patient whose treatment included radiotherapy and nephrectomy. CDR3 protein: CASSIRQLLSNQPQHF. As DNA, the CDR3 is TGTGCCAGTAGTATTAGGCAGCTACTTAGCAATCAGCCCCAGCATTTT.